Listed below are T cell receptor beta chains from one sample, sequenced in a study of regulatory dendritic cells for organ transplantation. Antigens for these TCRs are unknown. This table comes from immunoSEQ multiplex PCR, and its TCRdb copy is limited to in-frame clones, with some not included. The table shows some 9,600 clones, with 65% to 85% occurring only once. Sequenced: memory CD4+ T cells from blood cultured with dendritic cells. The source is a human donor in good health. Both conserved end residues are part of each CDR3. Fields, in order: clone size, J gene, D gene, V gene, CDR3 protein, CDR3 DNA. A D gene is named only where the DNA matches it firmly. Expanded clones are given a class, and other clones once, few, many or no size at all.

clone_size: NA; j_call: TRBJ2-7; d_call: TRBD2; v_call: TRBV5-6; cdr3_aa: CASSAGLAGGAYEQYF; cdr3_nt: TGTGCCAGCAGCGCGGGACTAGCGGGGGGCGCCTACGAGCAGTACTTC
clone_size: NA; j_call: TRBJ2-1; d_call: TRBD2; v_call: TRBV4-3; cdr3_aa: CASSPSGAIVDEQFF; cdr3_nt: TGCGCCAGCAGCCCAAGCGGGGCAATAGTCGATGAGCAGTTCTTC
clone_size: once; j_call: TRBJ2-2; d_call: TRBD2; v_call: TRBV27; cdr3_aa: CASSFRQTGLVPGELFF; cdr3_nt: TGTGCCAGCAGTTTTAGACAGACGGGACTAGTCCCCGGGGAGCTGTTTTTT
clone_size: NA; j_call: TRBJ2-1; d_call: NA; v_call: TRBV10-1; cdr3_aa: CASSELETTYNEQFF; cdr3_nt: TGCGCCAGCAGTGAGCTCGAGACTACCTACAATGAGCAGTTCTTC
clone_size: NA; j_call: TRBJ1-1; d_call: NA; v_call: TRBV11-1; cdr3_aa: CASSPRGNTEAFF; cdr3_nt: TGTGCCAGCAGCCCGCGGGGGAACACTGAAGCTTTCTTT
clone_size: NA; j_call: TRBJ2-3; d_call: TRBD2; v_call: TRBV6-6; cdr3_aa: CASSGAGGAGDTQYF; cdr3_nt: TGTGCCAGCAGTGGCGCGGGGGGTGCAGGTGATACGCAGTATTTT
clone_size: NA; j_call: TRBJ1-2; d_call: TRBD1; v_call: TRBV28; cdr3_aa: CATPTGGAGGYTF; cdr3_nt: TGTGCCACCCCGACAGGGGGCGCTGGTGGCTACACCTTC
clone_size: NA; j_call: TRBJ2-1; d_call: TRBD2; v_call: TRBV19; cdr3_aa: CASNKIGTRVGEQFF; cdr3_nt: TGTGCCAGTAATAAAATCGGGACTAGAGTAGGTGAGCAGTTCTTC
clone_size: few; j_call: TRBJ2-5; d_call: TRBD2; v_call: TRBV6-5; cdr3_aa: CASTRTSGPQETQYF; cdr3_nt: TGTGCCAGCACCCGGACTAGCGGGCCCCAAGAGACCCAGTACTTC
clone_size: NA; j_call: TRBJ2-7; d_call: NA; v_call: TRBV28; cdr3_aa: CASSPIRPSGGYEQYF; cdr3_nt: TGTGCCAGCAGTCCCATCCGACCCTCCGGAGGCTACGAGCAGTACTTC
clone_size: few; j_call: TRBJ2-3; d_call: TRBD2; v_call: TRBV6-1; cdr3_aa: CASVSGTGSTDTQYF; cdr3_nt: TGTGCCAGCGTTAGCGGGACGGGCAGCACAGATACGCAGTATTTT
clone_size: NA; j_call: TRBJ2-2; d_call: NA; v_call: TRBV6-5; cdr3_aa: CATKRGSTGELFF; cdr3_nt: TGTGCCACAAAGAGGGGCTCCACCGGGGAGCTGTTTTTT
clone_size: NA; j_call: TRBJ2-6; d_call: NA; v_call: TRBV7-8; cdr3_aa: CASRARTDSGANVLTF; cdr3_nt: TGTGCCAGCAGGGCCCGGACGGACTCTGGGGCCAACGTCCTGACTTTC
clone_size: NA; j_call: TRBJ1-2; d_call: NA; v_call: TRBV9; cdr3_aa: CASSAPDYGYTF; cdr3_nt: TGTGCCAGCAGCGCCCCAGACTATGGCTACACCTTC
clone_size: NA; j_call: TRBJ2-2; d_call: NA; v_call: TRBV28; cdr3_aa: CASSRRSNTGELFF; cdr3_nt: TGTGCCAGCAGTCGGAGGTCCAACACCGGGGAGCTGTTTTTT
clone_size: NA; j_call: TRBJ1-5; d_call: TRBD1; v_call: TRBV28; cdr3_aa: CASSFFREGASNQPQHF; cdr3_nt: TGTGCCAGCAGTTTTTTCCGTGAGGGGGCTTCCAATCAGCCCCAGCATTTT
clone_size: NA; j_call: TRBJ1-2; d_call: NA; v_call: TRBV7-2; cdr3_aa: CASRSHGGGSNYGYTF; cdr3_nt: TGTGCCAGCAGGTCCCACGGGGGCGGGTCTAACTATGGCTACACCTTC
clone_size: NA; j_call: TRBJ2-7; d_call: NA; v_call: TRBV5-6; cdr3_aa: CASSLSRVEQYF; cdr3_nt: TGTGCCAGCAGCTTGTCGAGGGTTGAGCAGTACTTC
clone_size: medium-sized; j_call: TRBJ1-2; d_call: NA; v_call: TRBV19; cdr3_aa: CASSIALQPYYGYTF; cdr3_nt: TGTGCCAGTAGTATAGCTCTCCAACCCTACTATGGCTACACCTTC
clone_size: NA; j_call: TRBJ2-5; d_call: TRBD1; v_call: TRBV7-6; cdr3_aa: CASSRGQTASQYF; cdr3_nt: TGTGCCAGCAGCCGGGGACAGACGGCCTCCCAGTACTTC
clone_size: NA; j_call: TRBJ2-7; d_call: NA; v_call: TRBV7-2; cdr3_aa: CASSSDWGEQYF; cdr3_nt: TGTGCCAGCAGTTCAGACTGGGGCGAGCAGTACTTC
clone_size: NA; j_call: TRBJ2-3; d_call: TRBD2; v_call: TRBV19; cdr3_aa: CASSPLGGVGTDTQYF; cdr3_nt: TGTGCCAGTAGTCCTTTGGGGGGGGTCGGCACAGATACGCAGTATTTT
clone_size: NA; j_call: TRBJ2-2; d_call: NA; v_call: TRBV18; cdr3_aa: CASSPNAAGELFF; cdr3_nt: TGTGCCAGCTCACCCAACGCAGCCGGGGAGCTGTTTTTT
clone_size: few; j_call: TRBJ2-2; d_call: NA; v_call: TRBV10-3; cdr3_aa: CAARSSNTGELFF; cdr3_nt: TGTGCCGCTCGCTCATCGAACACCGGGGAGCTGTTTTTT
clone_size: NA; j_call: TRBJ1-3; d_call: TRBD1; v_call: TRBV27; cdr3_aa: CASSLSGTGSGNTIYF; cdr3_nt: TGTGCCAGCAGTTTATCCGGGACAGGGTCTGGAAACACCATATATTTT
clone_size: few; j_call: TRBJ1-2; d_call: NA; v_call: TRBV9; cdr3_aa: CASSVGKGEEAYGYTF; cdr3_nt: TGTGCCAGCAGCGTAGGTAAAGGGGAAGAGGCCTATGGCTACACCTTC
clone_size: NA; j_call: TRBJ2-7; d_call: NA; v_call: TRBV7-2; cdr3_aa: CASSFRTRSYEQYF; cdr3_nt: TGTGCCAGCAGCTTCCGGACGCGCTCCTACGAGCAGTACTTC
clone_size: NA; j_call: TRBJ2-4; d_call: TRBD2; v_call: TRBV5-4; cdr3_aa: CASSLVGGGAQNIQYF; cdr3_nt: TGTGCCAGCAGCTTGGTCGGCGGGGGGGCCCAAAACATTCAGTACTTC
clone_size: NA; j_call: TRBJ1-5; d_call: NA; v_call: TRBV12-5; cdr3_aa: CASAEDPTRVQPQHF; cdr3_nt: TGTGCTAGTGCTGAGGACCCTACTCGGGTCCAGCCCCAGCATTTT
clone_size: NA; j_call: TRBJ1-1; d_call: NA; v_call: TRBV14; cdr3_aa: CASSQTGKGGTIWAFF; cdr3_nt: TGTGCCAGCAGCCAAACCGGAAAAGGAGGGACTATTTGGGCTTTCTTT
clone_size: NA; j_call: TRBJ2-5; d_call: NA; v_call: TRBV6-6; cdr3_aa: CASSYSLAQETQYF; cdr3_nt: TGTGCCAGCAGTTACTCTCTCGCCCAAGAGACCCAGTACTTC
clone_size: NA; j_call: TRBJ1-2; d_call: TRBD1; v_call: TRBV19; cdr3_aa: CASSIRGGQGGSNYGYTF; cdr3_nt: TGTGCCAGTAGTATCCGAGGGGGACAGGGAGGATCTAACTATGGCTACACCTTC
clone_size: NA; j_call: TRBJ2-3; d_call: NA; v_call: TRBV29-1; cdr3_aa: CSVDSPQGTDTQYF; cdr3_nt: TGCAGCGTTGATAGCCCCCAGGGGACAGATACGCAGTATTTT
clone_size: once; j_call: TRBJ1-1; d_call: NA; v_call: TRBV28; cdr3_aa: CASGVVAMNTEAFF; cdr3_nt: TGTGCCAGCGGAGTAGTAGCCATGAACACTGAAGCTTTCTTT
clone_size: NA; j_call: TRBJ1-4; d_call: NA; v_call: TRBV29-1; cdr3_aa: CSGGRGDNEKLFF; cdr3_nt: TGCAGCGGGGGGCGAGGGGACAATGAAAAACTGTTTTTT
clone_size: NA; j_call: TRBJ1-3; d_call: NA; v_call: TRBV19; cdr3_aa: CASSSFGGSSGNTIYF; cdr3_nt: TGTGCCAGTAGTTCGTTTGGCGGCTCCTCTGGAAACACCATATATTTT
clone_size: NA; j_call: TRBJ2-6; d_call: NA; v_call: TRBV6-1; cdr3_aa: CASSKNRSGANVLTF; cdr3_nt: TGTGCCAGCAGTAAAAACCGCTCTGGGGCCAACGTCCTGACTTTC
clone_size: NA; j_call: TRBJ2-1; d_call: TRBD2; v_call: TRBV4-2; cdr3_aa: CASSQIITSGSYEQFF; cdr3_nt: TGTGCCAGCAGCCAAATTATTACTAGCGGGAGCTATGAGCAGTTCTTC
clone_size: once; j_call: TRBJ1-2; d_call: NA; v_call: TRBV5-4; cdr3_aa: CASSLEVALYGYTF; cdr3_nt: TGTGCCAGCAGCCTCGAGGTTGCCCTCTATGGCTACACCTTC
clone_size: NA; j_call: TRBJ2-1; d_call: NA; v_call: TRBV10-3; cdr3_aa: CAISESYQQSSQFF; cdr3_nt: TGTGCCATCAGTGAGTCGTATCAACAGTCGTCGCAGTTCTTC
clone_size: NA; j_call: TRBJ2-5; d_call: TRBD2; v_call: TRBV7-7; cdr3_aa: CASSPSSGGGETQYF; cdr3_nt: TGTGCTAGCAGCCCCTCGAGCGGGGGGGGAGAGACCCAGTACTTC